This entry features one TCR beta chain sequence. The data belong to a study of monozygotic twins with inflammatory bowel disease. For each CDR3 protein, TCRdb gives one entry from its re-call of the 5' RACE reads, without DNA. The sample's table shows a few hundred thousand distinct CDR3 sequences. The CDR3 is 15 amino acids. The germline V gene has CDR1 SGHRS and CDR2 YFSETQ. The chain links TRBV5-1 to TRBJ1-2; TCRdb picks TRBD1, but there is no DNA to check that call. The sequencing sample was made of blood. The receptor was isolated from a human donor with ulcerative colitis or Crohn's disease, or a healthy co-twin of an affected twin (not recorded which). The CDR3 loop is CASSGRGSGGNGYTF. The full variable domain, its missing parts supplied by reference TRBV5-1 and TRBJ1-2, is KAGVTQTPRYLIKTRGQQVTLSCSPISGHRSVSWYQQTPGQGLQFLFEYFSETQRNKGNFPGRFSGRQFSNSRSEMNVSTLELGDSALYLCASSGRGSGGNGYTFGSGTRLTVV.